The present T cell receptor (beta chain) was sequenced within a study of T cells in Graves' hyperthyroidism and ophthalmopathy. Researchers took RNA transcripts and amplified the TCR beta CDR3 regions from them. First-round RT-PCR of the TCR CDR3 relied on the HTBI primer set. Via MiXCR, TCRdb re-called the multiplex PCR reads, giving one row per CDR3 protein. There are some 490,000 distinct CDR3 sequences in the sample; 20% to 25% occur only once, and approximately 54% lies in the top ten. This clonotype was found many times. V shed 0 bases, J shed 8 bases, and the junction held 8 bases outside the gene matches. The germline CDR1 and CDR2 sequences are SGHRS and YFSETQ. The CDR3 length is 16 residues.

The sequence came from a woman in her seventies with Graves' ophthalmopathy. This sequence joins TRBV5-1 and TRBJ2-1; 10 nucleotides line up with TRBD2. Sequenced: blood. The DNA of the CDR3 is TGCGCCAGCAGCTTGGGCCTTACTAGCGGGAAAGATGAGCAGTTCTTC. It encodes CASSLGLTSGKDEQFF.